What follows are 31 T cell receptor beta chains derived from one specimen sequenced in a study of T cell changes during pregnancy in multiple sclerosis. Only in-frame clones appear in the TCRdb table, and some are missing; sequencing was by immunoSEQ multiplex PCR. The repertoire consists of tens of thousands of clones, with less than 90% occurring once and the leading ten covering 0.64%. The material sequenced was CD4+ T cells from peripheral blood mononuclear cells, taken before pregnancy. Receptors were obtained from a female donor with multiple sclerosis, enrolled in a pregnancy study.

The chain combines TRBV5-1 with TRBJ2-2; possible D gene TRBD1, 6 bases. V was shortened by 4 bases and J by 0 bases, with 10 bases between the two germline ends. CDR1 SGHRS and CDR2 YFSETQ come from the germline V gene. The CDR3 is 15 amino acids. The CDR3 DNA sequence: TGCGCCAGCAGCAAGGACAGACCGAACACCGGGGAGCTGTTTTTT. It yields the protein CASSKDRPNTGELFF.

The chain links TRBV5-6 to TRBJ1-2; 9 bases map to TRBD1. In germline, CDR1 is SGHDT, CDR2 YYEEEE. The CDR3 is 14 amino acids. V lost 4 bases, J lost 6 bases, and 7 bases stayed unmatched. CDR3 sequence: CASSLQGAQNGYTF. The CDR3 nucleotides read TGTGCCAGCAGCCTACAGGGGGCGCAGAATGGCTACACCTTC.

This clone was counted only a few times. The rearrangement uses TRBV19 and TRBJ2-7; 7 nucleotides line up with TRBD2. The CDR3 covers 15 residues. The J segment lost 4 bases and the V segment lost 1 base, leaving 7 bases of the junction unmatched. Germline assignment: CDR1 LNHDA and CDR2 SQIVND (reference sequence). The CDR3 protein is CASSIARVGLYEQYF. The DNA for the CDR3 is TGTGCCAGTAGTATAGCCAGGGTGGGACTATACGAGCAGTACTTC.

The chain joins TRBV5-1 to TRBJ1-1; possibly TRBD1 for D (5 bases). Germline V CDR1 and CDR2: SGHRS, YFSETQ. Trimming took off 0 bases at V and 4 bases at J, with 10 bases between the two ends. This CDR3 is built from 14 residues. The CDR3, as DNA: TGCGCCAGCAGCTTGGCGGGGGTCGGCACTGAAGCTTTCTTT. Translating it yields CASSLAGVGTEAFF.

The sample holds many counts of this clone. V usage is TRBV27 and J usage is TRBJ1-1; no reliable D call. The V and J ends lost 7 bases and 7 bases respectively, with 10 bases between them. CDR1 and CDR2 (germline): MNHEY, SMNVEV (reference sequence). The CDR3 contains 11 residues. Written as DNA, the CDR3 is TGTGCCAGCAAGAGGGAGGATGAAGCTTTCTTT. This encodes CASKREDEAFF.

This chain links TRBV2 with TRBJ1-2; D remains unclear. Trimming stripped 8 bases from V and 4 bases from J, with 17 bases between. Germline V gene data show CDR1 as SNHLY and CDR2 as FYNNEI. There are 14 residues in the CDR3. DNA for the CDR3: TGTGCCAGCGTAGCGGGCAGCCAAACCTATGGCTACACCTTC. Translating it yields CASVAGSQTYGYTF. Supplemented by reference TRBV2 and TRBJ1-2, the full variable domain reads EPEVTQTPSHQVTQMGQEVILRCVPISNHLYFYWYRQILGQKVEFLVSFYNNEISEKSEIFDDQFSVERPDGSNFTLKIRSTKLEDSAMYFCASVAGSQTYGYTFGSGTRLTVV.

The chain employs TRBV6-4 and TRBJ1-1; no clear D gene. The CDR3 is 15 residues long. The V end was cut by 2 bases, the J end by 4 bases, with 14 bases between. CDR1 is MRHNA, CDR2 SNTAGT, per germline. CDR3 region: CASSDEIAGVTEAFF. The DNA of the CDR3 is TGTGCCAGCAGTGACGAGATCGCCGGGGTCACTGAAGCTTTCTTT.

The chain uses TRBV11-2 and TRBJ2-4; 7 bases map to TRBD2. V lost 6 bases to trimming and J lost 4 bases; unmatched junction nucleotides: 6. The CDR3 is 14 residues long. The V gene's germline CDR1 is SGHAT and CDR2 FQNNGV. In nucleotides, the CDR3 is TGTGCCAGCAGGTCTAGCGGTGGTAAAAACATTCAGTACTTC. This sequence encodes CASRSSGGKNIQYF.

This chain joins TRBV18 and TRBJ2-7; weak D call: TRBD1 (6 bases). Germline V gene lookup returns CDR1 KGHSH and CDR2 LQKENI. V was shortened by 3 bases and J by 3 bases, with 9 bases between the two germline ends. The CDR3 loop spans 13 amino acids. CDR3 DNA: TGTGCCAGCTCACCGGACAGCCTCTACGAGCAGTACTTC. Its translation: CASSPDSLYEQYF.

The chain uses TRBV14 and TRBJ2-3, with 8 nucleotides matching TRBD2. V gave up 2 bases and J gave up 0 bases; unmatched junction bases: 4. The CDR3 is 16 amino acids. CDR1 and CDR2 (germline): SGHDN, FVKESK. CDR3 residues: CASSQRLAGSTDTQYF. CDR3 nucleotide sequence: TGTGCCAGCAGCCAACGGCTAGCGGGTAGCACAGATACGCAGTATTTT.

This chain joins TRBV9 and TRBJ2-7, with TRBD2 matching 9 bases. Trimming took 4 bases from V and 3 from J; bases not matched to a gene: 11. Germline V gives CDR1 SGDLS, CDR2 YYNGEE. The CDR3 length is 16 residues. CDR3 DNA sequence: TGTGCCAGCAGCCCTCACCCGACTAGCGGCTTCTACGAGCAGTACTTC. Translating it yields CASSPHPTSGFYEQYF.

The rearrangement joins TRBV29-1 to TRBJ2-5; 12 nucleotides line up with TRBD1. Germline CDR1 SQVTM, CDR2 ANQGSEA. V shed 7 bases and J 5 bases; nucleotides not matched to a gene: 8. The CDR3 contains 14 residues. The CDR3 protein is CSGSGQGASETQYF. CDR3 coding DNA: TGCAGCGGGTCGGGACAGGGGGCTTCGGAGACCCAGTACTTC.

This clone was observed a few times. The chain combines TRBV11-2 with TRBJ2-5; the match to TRBD2 covers 8 bases. CDR1 is SGHAT, CDR2 FQNNGV, per germline. The V gene end was trimmed by 1 base and the J gene end by 4 bases; junction bases not matched to a gene: 2. The CDR3 runs to 14 residues. DNA for the CDR3: TGTGCCAGCAGCTTAGGGACTAGCCGAGAGACCCAGTACTTC. Translating it yields CASSLGTSRETQYF.

This chain joins TRBV4-2 and TRBJ1-1; 9 bases agree with TRBD1. Unmatched junction bases numbered 9, after V lost 3 bases and J lost 4 bases. The germline V gene has CDR1 LGHNA and CDR2 YNFKEQ. This CDR3 spans 16 amino acids. CDR3 in amino acids: CASSHTGGRRGTEAFF. The CDR3 bases are TGTGCCAGCAGCCATACAGGGGGCCGGCGGGGCACTGAAGCTTTCTTT.

The V and J genes are TRBV2 and TRBJ2-1, with TRBD2 as a possible D gene (6 bases). Germline CDR1 reads SNHLY; CDR2 reads FYNNEI. V was pared by 7 bases and J by 10 bases, with 17 bases between. The CDR3 length is 13 residues. The CDR3 is CASTIYRGLEQFF. CDR3 in DNA: TGTGCCAGCACCATCTATCGGGGGTTGGAGCAGTTCTTC.

The rearrangement uses TRBV2 and TRBJ2-3, with 14 bases fitting TRBD2. Trimming removed 6 bases from V and 6 bases from J; junction bases left unmatched: 8. The CDR3 loop spans 16 amino acids. CDR1 is SNHLY and CDR2 is FYNNEI in the germline V gene. In DNA form, the CDR3 reads TGTGCCAGCAGGCGCGGGACTAGCGGGGGCCCGGATACGCAGTATTTT. This encodes CASRRGTSGGPDTQYF.

The chain couples TRBV4-3 to TRBJ1-2; D not resolved. Trimming took 1 base from V and 1 from J, leaving 16 bases between them. The CDR3 extends over 17 amino acids. Germline-derived CDR1 and CDR2 are LGHNA and YSLEER. CDR3: CASSQGSAPGGNYGYTF. As DNA, the CDR3 is TGCGCCAGCAGCCAAGGTTCCGCGCCGGGAGGTAACTATGGCTACACCTTC.

This chain joins TRBV30 and TRBJ2-3; D might be TRBD2 (6 bases). CDR1 GTSNPN and CDR2 SVGIG come from the germline V gene (reference sequence). V dropped 5 bases and J dropped 3 bases, with 12 bases sitting between them. The CDR3 consists of 13 residues. The DNA for the CDR3 is TGTGCCTGGGGGCGGGGAAGGACAGATACGCAGTATTTT. Its protein product is CAWGRGRTDTQYF.

CDR3 sequence (DNA): TGTGCCAGCAGTTACTCAGCCCACGATGGCTACACCTTC. It is translated as CASSYSAHDGYTF. The J gene is TRBJ1-2, the V gene TRBV6-5; D uncertain. The CDR3 consists of 13 residues. Between the trimmed V and J ends, which lost 0 bases and 6 bases, there was a span of 8 bases. In germline, CDR1 is MNHEY, CDR2 SVGAGI.

With respect to this clone: Germline is not matched at one junction end, which may reflect a read error. The genes are TRBV19 and TRBJ2-7; TRBD1 agrees at 7 bases. Germline V CDR1 and CDR2: LNHDA, SQIVND (reference sequence). This CDR3 comprises 13 residues. CDR3 sequence (DNA): TGTGCCAGTAGGGATGCTGAGACAGGGCCGCTGTCCTTC. Translating it yields CASRDAETGPLSF.

This rearrangement joins TRBV13 to TRBJ2-7, with TRBD1 matching 10 bases. The V and J ends lost 4 bases and 6 bases, in that order; junction bases with no gene match: 9. The CDR3 totals 15 residues. Germline values: CDR1 PRHDT, CDR2 FYEKMQ (reference sequence). CDR3 loop: CASSYDRGLVGEQYF. The CDR3 DNA reads as TGTGCCAGCAGCTACGACAGGGGGCTAGTAGGCGAGCAGTACTTC.

The V and J genes are TRBV6-1 and TRBJ2-7; D is possibly TRBD2 (5 bases). Trimming cost V 1 base and J 0 bases, with 10 bases left between them. The CDR3 covers 15 residues. Germline V gives CDR1 MNHNS, CDR2 SASEGT. The CDR3 reads CASSEGPGSSYEQYF. The DNA for the CDR3 is TGTGCCAGCAGTGAAGGGCCGGGGAGCTCCTACGAGCAGTACTTC.

The chain is built from TRBV30 and TRBJ1-1; D is unclear. V gave up 0 bases and J gave up 3 bases, with 5 bases separating them. This CDR3 spans 12 amino acids. Germline V gene sequence: CDR1 GTSNPN, CDR2 SVGIG (reference sequence). CDR3 nucleotide sequence: TGTGCCTGGAGTGTATCGGACACTGAAGCTTTCTTT. Its translation: CAWSVSDTEAFF.

The genes are TRBV5-1 and TRBJ1-5, with D possibly TRBD1 on 6 matching bases. Between the trimmed V and J ends, which lost 1 base and 4 bases, there was a span of 9 bases. There are 14 residues in the CDR3. Germline V gives CDR1 SGHRS, CDR2 YFSETQ. As DNA, the CDR3 is TGCGCCAGCAGCTTGTGGGGGCGGAATCAGCCCCAGCATTTT. This sequence encodes CASSLWGRNQPQHF.

V gene TRBV6-1 combines with J gene TRBJ1-3; D remains unclear. Germline V gene sequence: CDR1 MNHNS, CDR2 SASEGT. This CDR3 is built from 17 residues. Trimming took 2 bases from V and 0 from J, leaving 14 bases between them. The CDR3 loop reads CASSEIRREYSGNTIYF. CDR3 nucleotides: TGTGCCAGCAGTGAAATAAGACGGGAATACTCTGGAAACACCATATATTTT.

This clone came up once. J is TRBJ2-5 and V is TRBV5-1, with 7 bases aligning to TRBD1. CDR3 length: 16 amino acids. Germline assignment: CDR1 SGHRS and CDR2 YFSETQ. The V segment lost 0 bases and the J segment 5 bases; nucleotides outside the gene matches: 10. For the CDR3, the DNA is TGCGCCAGCAGCTTGGGCTCGTCCGGGACAGCGGAGACCCAGTACTTC. It translates to CASSLGSSGTAETQYF. The full variable domain, rest sourced from reference TRBV5-1 and TRBJ2-5, is KAGVTQTPRYLIKTRGQQVTLSCSPISGHRSVSWYQQTPGQGLQFLFEYFSETQRNKGNFPGRFSGRQFSNSRSEMNVSTLELGDSALYLCASSLGSSGTAETQYFGPGTRLLVL.

The chain recombines TRBV19 with TRBJ2-7; 11 nucleotides align to TRBD1. The CDR3 length is 14 residues. Germline assignment: CDR1 LNHDA and CDR2 SQIVND (reference sequence). Trimming removed 6 bases from V and 7 bases from J; junction bases left unmatched: 8. Written as DNA, the CDR3 is TGTGCCAGTAGCGGAGGACAGGGGGCCAGGGAGCAGTACTTC. As protein: CASSGGQGAREQYF.

This rearrangement joins TRBV7-9 to TRBJ1-3; 8 bases line up with TRBD1. Trimming cost V 5 bases and J 0 bases; bases outside gene matches: 6. Looked up from germline, CDR1 is SEHNR and CDR2 is FQNEAQ (reference sequence). There are 16 residues in the CDR3. The CDR3, as DNA: TGTGCCAGCAGCCGACAGGGGAAGGGCTCTGGAAACACCATATATTTT. This encodes CASSRQGKGSGNTIYF.

The CDR3 region is CASRGTAGGGAFF. In DNA form, the CDR3 reads TGTGCCAGTAGGGGGACAGCCGGTGGAGGAGCTTTCTTT. The chain carries TRBV19 and TRBJ1-1; 7 bases map to TRBD1. In germline, CDR1 is LNHDA, CDR2 SQIVND (reference sequence). The CDR3 has 13 residues. V shed 6 bases and J 10 bases; nucleotides not matched to a gene: 11.

The chain is built from TRBV7-5 and TRBJ1-4. TRBV7-5 is a listed pseudogene. The CDR3 is made up of 17 amino acids. DNA of the CDR3: TGTGTCAGAAGCTTAGGGGGGACTTGGGGGTCCCGTGAAAAACTGTTTTTT. Translated: CVRSLGGTWGSREKLFF.

V usage is TRBV7-9 and J usage is TRBJ1-3, with 9 bases that match TRBD1. This CDR3 is 15 amino acids long. V gave up 6 bases and J gave up 2 bases; unmatched junction bases: 5. CDR1 and CDR2 (germline): SEHNR, FQNEAQ (reference sequence). The DNA of the CDR3 is TGTGCCAGCAGGGGACAGGGTGGGCCTGGAAACACCATATATTTT. This encodes CASRGQGGPGNTIYF.